The rows below give T cell receptor beta chains drawn from one sample of a study of a mutant IDH1 vaccine in newly diagnosed glioma. Data came from immunoSEQ multiplex PCR; TCRdb stores just in-frame clones and leaves some out. The repertoire holds about 56,000 clones, with 80% to 90% as singletons. The antigens for these receptors are not known. The source material was PBMCs, sampled from a glioma patient whose treatment included an IDH1 peptide vaccine. These receptors all stem from a man aged 40-55 years with glioma. Each CDR3 is given with its conserved first and last residue. A D gene is named only where the DNA matches it firmly. Clone size appears in some rows only: once, few, many, or a class for an expanded clone.

v_call	clone_size	d_call	j_call	cdr3_aa	cdr3_nt
TRBV7-2	NA	NA	TRBJ2-3	CASSLSVTDTQYF	TGTGCCAGCAGCTTATCCGTCACAGATACGCAGTATTTT
TRBV7-3	NA	NA	TRBJ1-4	CASSLRSGEKLFF	TGTGCCAGCAGCTTAAGGTCAGGGGAAAAACTGTTTTTT
TRBV27	few	NA	TRBJ1-2	CASSLIRGFPGYTF	TGTGCCAGCAGTTTAATTAGGGGGTTCCCTGGCTACACCTTC
TRBV6-9	NA	TRBD1	TRBJ1-1	CASRYGQGMNTEAFF	TGTGCCAGCAGGTATGGACAGGGTATGAACACTGAAGCTTTCTTT
TRBV4-1	few	TRBD2	TRBJ2-7	CASSQIRGSTYEQYF	TGCGCCAGCAGCCAGATCCGCGGGAGTACGTACGAGCAGTACTTC
TRBV18	NA	NA	TRBJ1-5	CASSPGHPTPPLGIDNQPQHF	TGTGCCAGCTCACCAGGACACCCTACTCCTCCCCTGGGTATCGACAATCAGCCCCAGCATTTT
TRBV29-1	NA	NA	TRBJ2-7	CSVRTDSYEQYF	TGCAGCGTTAGGACAGACTCCTACGAGCAGTACTTC
TRBV5-5	NA	NA	TRBJ1-5	CASSFGTYSNQPQHF	TGTGCCAGCAGCTTCGGGACGTATAGCAATCAGCCCCAGCATTTT
TRBV14	NA	NA	TRBJ2-1	CASSPSTGTYNEQFF	TGTGCCAGCAGCCCCTCGACTGGCACCTACAATGAGCAGTTCTTC
TRBV4-2	few	NA	TRBJ2-7	CASSQDGTSYEQYF	TGTGCCAGCAGCCAAGATGGGACCTCCTACGAGCAGTACTTC
TRBV15	NA	NA	TRBJ1-2	CATSRLLGADYGYTF	TGTGCCACCAGCAGACTGTTAGGGGCGGACTATGGCTACACCTTC
TRBV28	NA	NA	TRBJ1-4	CASTRRGEKLFF	TGTGCCAGCACCCGGCGGGGTGAAAAACTGTTTTTT
TRBV4-3	NA	TRBD1	TRBJ2-7	CASSQDYATGGKAGAYEQYF	TGCGCCAGCAGCCAAGATTATGCGACAGGGGGCAAAGCGGGGGCCTACGAGCAGTACTTC
TRBV10-3	NA	TRBD1	TRBJ2-2	CAISERGPPTGELFF	TGTGCCATCAGTGAGAGGGGGCCCCCCACCGGGGAGCTGTTTTTT
TRBV19	NA	NA	TRBJ1-1	CASSRLMNTEAFF	TGTGCCAGTAGTAGGTTAATGAACACTGAAGCTTTCTTT
TRBV9	NA	NA	TRBJ2-5	CASTPVGGAGETQYF	TGTGCCAGCACCCCCGTAGGGGGGGCGGGGGAGACCCAGTACTTC
TRBV4-1	NA	NA	TRBJ2-1	CASSQETGNNEQFF	TGCGCCAGCAGCCAGGAAACAGGGAACAATGAGCAGTTCTTC
TRBV7-9	NA	NA	TRBJ2-3	CASSPVWADTQYF	TGTGCCAGCAGCCCTGTTTGGGCAGATACGCAGTATTTT
TRBV11-3	NA	NA	TRBJ1-1	CASSFDRNTEAFF	TGTGCCAGCAGCTTTGACAGGAACACTGAAGCTTTCTTT
TRBV4-1	NA	NA	TRBJ2-7	CASSQRKGGEQYF	TGCGCCAGCAGCCAGCGTAAGGGCGGCGAGCAGTACTTC